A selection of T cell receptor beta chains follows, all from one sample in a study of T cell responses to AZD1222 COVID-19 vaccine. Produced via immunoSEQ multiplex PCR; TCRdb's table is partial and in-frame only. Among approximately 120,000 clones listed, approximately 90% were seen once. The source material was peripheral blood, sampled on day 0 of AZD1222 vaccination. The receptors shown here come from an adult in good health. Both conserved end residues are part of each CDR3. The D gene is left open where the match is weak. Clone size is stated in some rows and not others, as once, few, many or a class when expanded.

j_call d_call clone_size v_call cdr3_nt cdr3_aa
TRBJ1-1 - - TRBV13 TGTGCCAGCAGTGTATCAGTAAACACTGAAGCTTTCTTT CASSVSVNTEAFF
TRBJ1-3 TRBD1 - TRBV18 TGTGCCAGCTCACCATTCTCCGGGACAGCTGGAAACACCATATATTTT CASSPFSGTAGNTIYF
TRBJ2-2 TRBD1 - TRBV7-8 TGTGCCAGCAGCTTAGTAGGACAGGGGGCGCTTATCGGGGAGCTGTTTTTT CASSLVGQGALIGELFF
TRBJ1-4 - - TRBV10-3 TGTGCCATCAGTGAGTCCCGGACAGAATTTAATGAAAAACTGTTTTTT CAISESRTEFNEKLFF
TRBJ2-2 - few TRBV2 TGTGCCAGCAGTGAGGGCAGAAACACCGGGGAGCTGTTTTTT CASSEGRNTGELFF
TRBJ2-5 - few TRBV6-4 TGTGCCAGCAGTGACTCCTCCACACTCCAAGAGACCCAGTACTTC CASSDSSTLQETQYF
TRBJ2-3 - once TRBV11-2 TGTGCCAGCAGCTTATTCCTGGATGGCACAGATACGCAGTATTTT CASSLFLDGTDTQYF
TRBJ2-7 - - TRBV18 TGTGCCAGCTCACCATCCCCCGGGACATTAAACTTCGAGCAGTACTTC CASSPSPGTLNFEQYF
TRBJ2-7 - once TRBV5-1 TGCGCCAGCAGCTTGGGGACGGATACCTACGAGCAGTACTTC CASSLGTDTYEQYF
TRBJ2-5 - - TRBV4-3 TGCGCCAGCAGCCAAGGTCTAGGCGCGGAGACCCAGTACTTC CASSQGLGAETQYF
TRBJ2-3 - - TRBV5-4 TGTGCCAGCCCCAATCGGGCTTTCACAGATACGCAGTATTTT CASPNRAFTDTQYF
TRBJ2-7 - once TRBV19 TGTGCCAGTAGTATCCGCCCGGGATCCTACGAGCAGTACTTC CASSIRPGSYEQYF
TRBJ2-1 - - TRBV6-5 TGTGCCAGCAGTTCCCAGACTGAGGATGAGCAGTTCTTC CASSSQTEDEQFF
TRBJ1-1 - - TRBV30 TGTGCCTGGGGAAAGGACACTGAAGCTTTCTTT CAWGKDTEAFF
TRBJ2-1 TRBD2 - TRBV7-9 TGTGCCAGCAGCTTAGGCGGACTAGCGGGAGTTTCCTACAATGAGCAGTTCTTC CASSLGGLAGVSYNEQFF
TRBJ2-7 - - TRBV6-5 TGTGCCAGCACCCAACAAGGCGAGCAGTACTTC CASTQQGEQYF
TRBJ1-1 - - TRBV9 TGTGCCAGCACCCCAAACCAAAGGAACACTGAAGCTTTCTTT CASTPNQRNTEAFF
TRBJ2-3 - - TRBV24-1 TGTGCCACCAGTGCTGCAGATACGCAGTATTTT CATSAADTQYF
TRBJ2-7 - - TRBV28 TGTGCCAGCAGCGACTACGACCCGGCTAACGACTACGAGCAGTACTTC CASSDYDPANDYEQYF
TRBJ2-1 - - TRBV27 TGTGCCAGCAGTTTATTAGGCAATGAGCAGTTCTTC CASSLLGNEQFF
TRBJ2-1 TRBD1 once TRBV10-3 TGTGCCACCCAGTCGGGACAGGGGGCCGGTGAGCAGTTCTTC CATQSGQGAGEQFF